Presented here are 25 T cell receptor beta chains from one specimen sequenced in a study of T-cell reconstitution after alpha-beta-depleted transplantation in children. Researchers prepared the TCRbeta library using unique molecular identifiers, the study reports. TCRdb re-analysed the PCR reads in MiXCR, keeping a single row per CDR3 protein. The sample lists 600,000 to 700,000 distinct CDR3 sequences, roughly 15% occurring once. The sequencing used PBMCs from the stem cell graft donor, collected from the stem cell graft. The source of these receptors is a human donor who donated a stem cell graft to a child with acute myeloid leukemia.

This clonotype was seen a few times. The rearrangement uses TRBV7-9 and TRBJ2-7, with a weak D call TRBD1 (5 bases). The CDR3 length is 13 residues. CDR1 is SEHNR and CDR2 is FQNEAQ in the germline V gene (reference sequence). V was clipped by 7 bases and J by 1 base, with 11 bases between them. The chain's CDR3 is CASMARESYEQYF. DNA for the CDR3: TGTGCCAGCATGGCCAGGGAATCCTACGAGCAGTACTTC.

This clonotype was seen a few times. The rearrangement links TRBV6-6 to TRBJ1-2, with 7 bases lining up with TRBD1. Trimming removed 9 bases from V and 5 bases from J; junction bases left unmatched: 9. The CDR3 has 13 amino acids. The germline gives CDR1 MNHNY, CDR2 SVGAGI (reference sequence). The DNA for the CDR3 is TGTGCCAGTACCCAGGGGGACCCTTATGGCTACACCTTC. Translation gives CASTQGDPYGYTF.

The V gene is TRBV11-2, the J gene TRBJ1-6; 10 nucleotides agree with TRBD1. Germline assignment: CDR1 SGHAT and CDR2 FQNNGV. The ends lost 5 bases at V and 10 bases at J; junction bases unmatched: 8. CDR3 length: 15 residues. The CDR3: CASSQTGQGHSPLHF. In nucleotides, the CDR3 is TGTGCCAGCAGCCAGACGGGACAGGGGCACTCACCCCTCCACTTT.

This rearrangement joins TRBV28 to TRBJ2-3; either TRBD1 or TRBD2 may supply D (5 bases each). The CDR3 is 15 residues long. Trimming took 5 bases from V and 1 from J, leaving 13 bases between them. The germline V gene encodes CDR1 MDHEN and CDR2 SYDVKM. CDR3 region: CASSPGGTGTDTQYF. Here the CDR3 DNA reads TGTGCCAGCAGTCCTGGGGGTACAGGCACAGATACGCAGTATTTT.

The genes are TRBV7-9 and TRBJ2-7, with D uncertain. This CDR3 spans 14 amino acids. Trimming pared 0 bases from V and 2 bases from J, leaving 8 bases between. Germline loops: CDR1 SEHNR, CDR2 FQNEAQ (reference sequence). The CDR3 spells CASSLAGRPYEQYV. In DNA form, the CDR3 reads TGTGCCAGCAGCTTAGCAGGACGGCCCTACGAGCAGTACGTC.

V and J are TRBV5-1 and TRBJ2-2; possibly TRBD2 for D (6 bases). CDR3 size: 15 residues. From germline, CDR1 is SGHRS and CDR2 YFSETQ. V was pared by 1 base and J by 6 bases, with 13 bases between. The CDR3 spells CASSLIGWEAGELFF. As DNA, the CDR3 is TGCGCCAGCAGCTTGATTGGTTGGGAGGCCGGGGAGCTGTTTTTT.

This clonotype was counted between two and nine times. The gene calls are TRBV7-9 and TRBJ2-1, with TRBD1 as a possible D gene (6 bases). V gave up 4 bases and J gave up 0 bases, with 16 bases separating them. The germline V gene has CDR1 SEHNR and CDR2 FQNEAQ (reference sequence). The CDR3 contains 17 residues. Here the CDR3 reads CASSSSTGPSSYNEQFF. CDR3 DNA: TGTGCCAGCAGCTCCTCAACAGGGCCTAGCTCCTACAATGAGCAGTTCTTC. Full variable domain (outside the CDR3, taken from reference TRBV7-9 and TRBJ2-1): DTGVSQNPRHKITKRGQNVTFRCDPISEHNRLYWYRQTLGQGPEFLTYFQNEAQLEKSRLLSDRFSAERPKGSFSTLEIQRTEQGDSAMYLCASSSSTGPSSYNEQFFGPGTRLTVL.

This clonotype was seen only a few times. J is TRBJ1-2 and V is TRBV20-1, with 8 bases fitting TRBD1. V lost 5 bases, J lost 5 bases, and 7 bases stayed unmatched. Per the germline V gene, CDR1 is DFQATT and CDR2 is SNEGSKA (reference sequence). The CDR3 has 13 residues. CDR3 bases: TGCAGTGCTCCTACGGACAGGGTTTATGGCTACACCTTC. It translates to CSAPTDRVYGYTF.

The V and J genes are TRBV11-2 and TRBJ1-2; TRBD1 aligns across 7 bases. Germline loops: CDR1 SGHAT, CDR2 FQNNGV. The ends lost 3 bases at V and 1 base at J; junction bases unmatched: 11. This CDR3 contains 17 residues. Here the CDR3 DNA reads TGTGCCAGCAGCTTGATCCAGAGGACAGGCAGTAACTATGGCTACACCTTC. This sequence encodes CASSLIQRTGSNYGYTF.

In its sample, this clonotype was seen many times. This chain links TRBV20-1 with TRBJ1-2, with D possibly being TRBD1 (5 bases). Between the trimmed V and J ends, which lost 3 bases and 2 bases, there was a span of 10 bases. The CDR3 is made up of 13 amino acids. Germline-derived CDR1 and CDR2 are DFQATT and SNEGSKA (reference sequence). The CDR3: CSASRGSNYGYTF. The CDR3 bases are TGCAGTGCTAGTAGGGGTAGCAACTATGGCTACACCTTC.

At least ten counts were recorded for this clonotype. The CDR3 is CASSPGGLYSNQPQHF. CDR3 sequence (DNA): TGTGCCAGCAGCCCGGGCGGACTCTATAGCAATCAGCCCCAGCATTTT. V gene TRBV6-4 combines with J gene TRBJ1-5; D is uncertain. The germline V and J ends were trimmed by 6 bases and 0 bases, with 15 bases remaining between them. Germline assignment: CDR1 MRHNA and CDR2 SNTAGT. This CDR3 region has 16 residues.

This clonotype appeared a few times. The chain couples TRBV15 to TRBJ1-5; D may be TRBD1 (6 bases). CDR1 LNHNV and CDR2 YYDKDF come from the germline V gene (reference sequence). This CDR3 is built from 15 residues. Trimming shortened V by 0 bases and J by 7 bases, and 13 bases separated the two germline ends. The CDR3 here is CATSRDPGARQPQHF. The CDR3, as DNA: TGTGCCACCAGCAGAGATCCGGGGGCGAGACAGCCCCAGCATTTT.

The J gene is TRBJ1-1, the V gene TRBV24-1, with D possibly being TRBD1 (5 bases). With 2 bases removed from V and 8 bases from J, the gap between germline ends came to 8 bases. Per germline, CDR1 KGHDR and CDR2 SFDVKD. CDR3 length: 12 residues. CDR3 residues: CATSDSGREAFF. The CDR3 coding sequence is TGTGCCACCAGTGATTCAGGGCGAGAAGCTTTCTTT.

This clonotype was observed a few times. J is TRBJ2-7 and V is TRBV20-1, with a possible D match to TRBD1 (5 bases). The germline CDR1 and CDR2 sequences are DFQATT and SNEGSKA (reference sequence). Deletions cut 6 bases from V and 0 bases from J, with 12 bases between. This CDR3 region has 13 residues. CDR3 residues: CSATTDISYEQYV. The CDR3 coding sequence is TGCAGTGCCACTACGGACATCTCCTACGAGCAGTACGTC.

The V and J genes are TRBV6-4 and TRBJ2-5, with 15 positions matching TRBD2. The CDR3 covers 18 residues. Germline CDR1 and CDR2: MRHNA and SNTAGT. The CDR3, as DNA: TGTACCTTCTGTCCTCAAGCCCCGGGACTAGCGGGAGGAGAGACCCAGTACTTC. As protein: CTFCPQAPGLAGGETQYF.

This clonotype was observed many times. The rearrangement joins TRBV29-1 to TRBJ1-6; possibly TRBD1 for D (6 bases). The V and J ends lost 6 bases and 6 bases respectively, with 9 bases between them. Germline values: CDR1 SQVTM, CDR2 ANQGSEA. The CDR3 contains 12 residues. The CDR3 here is CSVGQPNSPLHF. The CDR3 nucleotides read TGCAGCGTGGGACAACCTAATTCACCCCTCCACTTT.

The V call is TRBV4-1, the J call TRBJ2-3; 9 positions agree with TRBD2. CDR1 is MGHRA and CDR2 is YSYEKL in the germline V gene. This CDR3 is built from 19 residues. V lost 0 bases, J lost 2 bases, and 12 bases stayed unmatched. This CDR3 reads CASSQDYGRASGVTDTQYF. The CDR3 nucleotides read TGCGCCAGCAGCCAAGATTATGGGAGGGCTAGCGGGGTCACAGATACGCAGTATTTT.

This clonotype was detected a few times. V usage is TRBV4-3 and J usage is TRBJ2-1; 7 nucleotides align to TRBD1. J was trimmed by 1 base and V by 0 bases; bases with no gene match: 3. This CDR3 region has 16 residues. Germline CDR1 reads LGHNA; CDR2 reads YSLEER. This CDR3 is CASSQDEQGSYNEQFF. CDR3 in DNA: TGCGCCAGCAGCCAAGATGAACAGGGGTCCTACAATGAGCAGTTCTTC.

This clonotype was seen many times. The CDR3 reads CSARVTAYGYTF. DNA for the CDR3: TGCAGTGCTAGAGTTACAGCCTATGGCTACACCTTC. The chain links TRBV20-1 to TRBJ1-2; D not resolved. Germline CDR1 is DFQATT and CDR2 is SNEGSKA (reference sequence). V was trimmed by 1 base and J by 4 bases, leaving 7 bases between them. The CDR3 has 12 residues.

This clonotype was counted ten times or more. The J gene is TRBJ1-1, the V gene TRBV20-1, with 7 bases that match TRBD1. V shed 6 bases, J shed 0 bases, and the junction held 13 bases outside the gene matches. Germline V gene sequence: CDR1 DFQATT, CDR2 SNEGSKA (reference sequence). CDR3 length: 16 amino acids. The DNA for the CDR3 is TGCAGTGCCCAGAGACAGGGAGGACTCATGAACACTGAAGCTTTCTTT. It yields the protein CSAQRQGGLMNTEAFF.

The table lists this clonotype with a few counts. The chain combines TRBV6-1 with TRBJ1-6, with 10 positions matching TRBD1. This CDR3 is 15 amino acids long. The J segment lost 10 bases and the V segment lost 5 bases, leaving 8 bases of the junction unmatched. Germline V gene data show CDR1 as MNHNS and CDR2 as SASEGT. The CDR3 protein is CASSRPDRGDSPLHF. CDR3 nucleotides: TGTGCCAGCAGTAGGCCGGACAGGGGGGACTCACCCCTCCACTTT.

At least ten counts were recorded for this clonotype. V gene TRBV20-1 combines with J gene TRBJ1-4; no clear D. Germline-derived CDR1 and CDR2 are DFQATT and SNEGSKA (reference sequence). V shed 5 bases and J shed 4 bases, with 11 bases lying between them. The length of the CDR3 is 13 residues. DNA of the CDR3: TGCAGTGCTTCTCAGGCGGGTAATGAAAAACTGTTTTTT. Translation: CSASQAGNEKLFF.

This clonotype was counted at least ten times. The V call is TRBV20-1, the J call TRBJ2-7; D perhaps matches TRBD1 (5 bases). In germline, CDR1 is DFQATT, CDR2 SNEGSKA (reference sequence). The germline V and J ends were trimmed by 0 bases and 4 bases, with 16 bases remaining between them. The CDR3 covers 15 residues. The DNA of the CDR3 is TGCAGTGCTAGAGAAACCGACAGAGACCATTACGAGCAGTACTTC. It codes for CSARETDRDHYEQYF.

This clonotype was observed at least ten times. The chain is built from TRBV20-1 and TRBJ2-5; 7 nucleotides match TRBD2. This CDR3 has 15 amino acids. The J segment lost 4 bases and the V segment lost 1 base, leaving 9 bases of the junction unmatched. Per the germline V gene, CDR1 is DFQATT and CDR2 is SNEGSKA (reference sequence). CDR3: CSARASGVVRETQYF. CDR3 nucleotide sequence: TGCAGTGCTAGAGCGAGCGGGGTCGTCCGAGAGACCCAGTACTTC.

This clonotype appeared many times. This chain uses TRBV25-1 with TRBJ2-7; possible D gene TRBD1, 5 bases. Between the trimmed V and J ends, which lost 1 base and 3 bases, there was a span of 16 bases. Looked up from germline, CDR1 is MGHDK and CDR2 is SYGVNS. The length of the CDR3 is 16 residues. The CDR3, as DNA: TGTGCCAGCAGTGAATGGTCATCAGCAGGGCTCTACGAGCAGTACGTC. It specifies CASSEWSSAGLYEQYV.